The 10 T cell receptor beta chains below come from one sample, sequenced in a study of CD8+ T cells in alopecia areata. As for treatment: oral pan-JAK inhibitor, 5-10 mg twice daily. In each case, RNA was isolated and then reverse transcribed into cDNA as the sequencing template. The assay was immunoSEQ multiplex PCR, and TCRdb's table has in-frame clones only and misses some. The repertoire includes under 350,000 clones, 58% of them detected once, and roughly 1.8% sits in the top ten. The sample in question was CD4+ T cells sorted from blood, obtained at week 24, from a patient treated with tofacitinib. All receptors come from a human donor with alopecia areata.

The rearrangement uses TRBV7-2 and TRBJ2-1, with 9 bases fitting TRBD1. Germline V lookup: CDR1 SGHTA, CDR2 FQGNSA. The CDR3 spans 16 residues. The V gene end was trimmed by 5 bases and the J gene end by 2 bases; junction bases not matched to a gene: 7. CDR3 coding DNA: TGTGCCAGCAGCGCACCGGGACAGGGAGCCTACAATGAGCAGTTCTTC. Amino acid sequence: CASSAPGQGAYNEQFF. Full variable domain (missing parts from reference TRBV7-2 and TRBJ2-1): GAGVSQSPSNKVTEKGKDVELRCDPISGHTALYWYRQSLGQGLEFLIYFQGNSAPDKSGLPSDRFSAERTGGSVSTLTIQRTQQEDSAVYLCASSAPGQGAYNEQFFGPGTRLTVL.

This rearrangement joins TRBV29-1 to TRBJ1-2, with D hard to call. The V gene lost 2 bases and the J gene lost 1 base, with 11 bases spanning the gap. The germline gives CDR1 SQVTM, CDR2 ANQGSEA. CDR3 length: 14 amino acids. CDR3 loop: CSVEKSSVNYGYTF. The CDR3 DNA follows: TGCAGCGTTGAAAAGTCGTCCGTTAACTATGGCTACACCTTC.

This clone was counted between two and nine times. The chain carries TRBV5-1 and TRBJ2-7, with a weak D call TRBD1 (6 bases). The CDR3 sequence is 15 residues long. V lost 3 bases, J lost 6 bases, and 19 bases lay in between. Germline loops: CDR1 SGHRS, CDR2 YFSETQ. The CDR3 DNA follows: TGCGCCAGCAGCTGGGGATTCAGGGGAGTGGGCGAGCAGTACTTC. This sequence encodes CASSWGFRGVGEQYF.

V and J are TRBV30 and TRBJ2-7, with D possibly being TRBD1 (7 bases). Per germline, CDR1 GTSNPN and CDR2 SVGIG (reference sequence). The CDR3 consists of 15 residues. Trimming left V 1 base short and J 3 bases short, with 16 bases between. In DNA, the CDR3 is TGTGCCTGGAGTGGTGGAGGGACAGTGGTCTACGAGCAGTACTTC. Residues: CAWSGGGTVVYEQYF.

This clone came up a few times. J is TRBJ1-6 and V is TRBV28; D unclear. This CDR3 is built from 16 residues. CDR1 MDHEN and CDR2 SYDVKM come from the germline V gene. Deletions cut 7 bases from V and 7 bases from J, with 20 bases between. The CDR3 DNA is TGTGCCAGCACCCGAGGATGGGGAGCGCCGAATTCACCCCTCCACTTT. Protein: CASTRGWGAPNSPLHF.

This clone was observed a few times. The chain couples TRBV6-5 to TRBJ1-2; 8 bases are shared with TRBD1. J was trimmed by 7 bases and V by 6 bases; bases with no gene match: 10. The germline V gene encodes CDR1 MNHEY and CDR2 SVGAGI. This CDR3 contains 14 residues. For the CDR3, the DNA is TGTGCCAGCAGACTAGGACAGGGAGGTGCTGGCTACACCTTC. This gives the protein CASRLGQGGAGYTF.

This chain joins TRBV6-5 and TRBJ2-1; D is uncertain. Germline CDR1 reads MNHEY; CDR2 reads SVGAGI. CDR3 size: 11 residues. Between the trimmed V and J ends, which lost 0 bases and 12 bases, there was a span of 6 bases. CDR3: CASSYSGSQFF. CDR3 nucleotide sequence: TGTGCCAGCAGTTACTCAGGATCGCAGTTCTTC.

This chain joins TRBV5-1 and TRBJ2-1; D may correspond to TRBD1 or TRBD2 (5 bases each). V was cut by 2 bases and J by 5 bases, with 14 bases left in between. The CDR3 covers 15 residues. CDR1 is SGHRS and CDR2 is YFSETQ in the germline V gene. The CDR3: CASSLQGTANNEQFF. The CDR3 region has the DNA TGCGCCAGCAGCTTACAAGGGACGGCAAACAATGAGCAGTTCTTC.

For this clone: Other DNA sequences in this specimen translate into the identical CDR3. This rearrangement joins TRBV29-1 to TRBJ1-1; no clear D gene. The CDR3 runs to 12 residues. Trimming left V 1 base short and J 1 base short, with 4 bases between. Germline assignment: CDR1 SQVTM and CDR2 ANQGSEA. CDR3 region: CSVEGGNTEAFF. CDR3 bases: TGCAGCGTTGAAGGCGGGAACACTGAAGCTTTCTTT.

V is TRBV29-1 and J is TRBJ2-3; no clear D gene. Germline V gene data show CDR1 as SQVTM and CDR2 as ANQGSEA. V was shortened by 2 bases and J by 13 bases, with 16 bases between the two germline ends. The CDR3 is made up of 12 amino acids. The CDR3 loop reads CSVEPRGGEEYF. The CDR3 DNA is TGCAGCGTTGAACCCCGTGGTGGGGAAGAGTATTTT.